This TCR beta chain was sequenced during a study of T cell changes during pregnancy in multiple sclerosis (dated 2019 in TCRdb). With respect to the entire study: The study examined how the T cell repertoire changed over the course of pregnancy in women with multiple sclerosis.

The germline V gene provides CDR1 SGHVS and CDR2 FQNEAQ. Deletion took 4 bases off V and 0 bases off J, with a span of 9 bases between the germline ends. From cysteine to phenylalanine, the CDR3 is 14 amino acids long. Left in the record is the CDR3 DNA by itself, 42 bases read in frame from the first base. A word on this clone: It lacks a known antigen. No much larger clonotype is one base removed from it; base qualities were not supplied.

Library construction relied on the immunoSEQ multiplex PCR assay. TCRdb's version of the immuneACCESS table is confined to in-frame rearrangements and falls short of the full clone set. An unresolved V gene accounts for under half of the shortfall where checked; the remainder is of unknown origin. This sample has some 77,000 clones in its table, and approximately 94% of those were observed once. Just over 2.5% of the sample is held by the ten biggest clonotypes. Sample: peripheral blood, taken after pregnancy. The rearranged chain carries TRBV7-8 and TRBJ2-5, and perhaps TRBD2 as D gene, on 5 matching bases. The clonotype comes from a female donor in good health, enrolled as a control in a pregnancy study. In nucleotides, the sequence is TGTGCCAGCAGCTCGGGGAAGGACCAAGAGACCCAGTACTTC. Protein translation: CASSSGKDQETQYF.